The 29 T cell receptor beta chains given below trace back to one sample, sequenced in a study of blood T cell repertoires in COVID-19 (dated by TCRdb to the early 2020s). To prepare the library, the immunoSEQ multiplex PCR assay was applied. TCRdb carries this immuneACCESS record with in-frame sequences only. Its versions omit some clonotypes, under half of them owing to an unresolved V gene in the studies checked, with the rest unexplained. This sample comprises fewer than 110,000 clones, around 84% of them detected only once. The biggest ten clones account for more than 10% of the sample. The sequenced sample consisted of peripheral blood. Receptors were obtained from a human donor in a cohort sampled during active COVID-19.

This chain joins TRBV29-1 and TRBJ1-2, with D possibly being TRBD1 (5 bases). Germline CDR1 SQVTM, CDR2 ANQGSEA. The CDR3 is made up of 16 amino acids. V shed 2 bases and J shed 8 bases, with 24 bases lying between them. CDR3 region: CSVEKGMAGSSIGYTF. The CDR3 DNA follows: TGCAGCGTTGAAAAGGGGATGGCAGGATCCTCTATCGGCTACACCTTC.

The chain combines TRBV6-6 with TRBJ1-6; TRBD1 is a possible D gene (5 bases). The CDR3 length is 16 residues. V lost 8 bases, J lost 14 bases, and 28 bases lay in between. Germline V CDR1 and CDR2: MNHNY, SVGAGI (reference sequence). CDR3 protein: CASGLVSTEGRTSLHF. The CDR3 DNA reads as TGTGCCAGCGGGTTAGTATCCACCGAAGGCCGGACATCCCTCCACTTT.

This sequence joins TRBV19 and TRBJ2-3; a weak D match, TRBD1 (5 bases). Germline V gene lookup returns CDR1 LNHDA and CDR2 SQIVND (reference sequence). This CDR3 is built from 15 residues. V lost 1 base and J 2 bases, leaving 10 bases between the germline ends. CDR3 protein: CASSIAGANTDTQYF. In nucleotides, the CDR3 is TGTGCCAGTAGTATAGCTGGGGCTAACACAGATACGCAGTATTTT.

This clone appeared once. The CDR3 bases are TGTGCCAGCAAGCCGAGTGGCGGGGGGGCCACCGGGGAGCTGTTTTTT. It translates to CASKPSGGGATGELFF. The V call is TRBV7-3, the J call TRBJ2-2; 9 nucleotides match TRBD2. Germline V gene lookup returns CDR1 SGHTA and CDR2 FQGTGA. Trimming cost V 7 bases and J 4 bases; bases outside gene matches: 10. The CDR3 runs 16 residues.

This clone was counted once. The rearrangement joins TRBV7-6 to TRBJ2-7; maybe TRBD2 (5 bases). With 1 base removed from V and 2 bases from J, the gap between germline ends came to 12 bases. Germline V gives CDR1 SGHVS, CDR2 FNYEAQ. This CDR3 region has 15 residues. The CDR3 DNA reads TGTGCCAGCAGCTTAGACCCGGGGTTCGCCTACGAGCAGTACTTC. It codes for CASSLDPGFAYEQYF.

The CDR3 DNA is TGCGCCAGCAGCCGAGGACAGAACACTGAAGCTTTCTTT. Its translation is CASSRGQNTEAFF. The chain combines TRBV4-1 with TRBJ1-1; the D gene is possibly TRBD1 (5 bases). The V and J ends lost 4 bases and 1 base respectively, with 7 bases between them. Germline V lookup: CDR1 MGHRA, CDR2 YSYEKL. The CDR3 totals 13 residues.

The chain uses TRBV11-2 and TRBJ2-1; D may be TRBD2 (5 bases). CDR1 and CDR2 (germline): SGHAT, FQNNGV. The CDR3 loop spans 15 amino acids. V was pared by 2 bases and J by 6 bases, with 14 bases between. CDR3 DNA sequence: TGTGCCAGCAGCTTACAGTTTGCGGGCGCCAATGAGCAGTTCTTC. Protein: CASSLQFAGANEQFF.

Only one count was recorded for this clone. This chain links TRBV11-2 with TRBJ2-3; TRBD1 is a possible D gene (8 bases). This CDR3 contains 17 residues. Trimming left V 5 bases short and J 6 bases short, with 24 bases between. Germline CDR1 SGHAT, CDR2 FQNNGV. In DNA, the CDR3 is TGTGCCAGCAGCCCCAGACAGGGGAGGGAGAAGGGGGATACGCAGTATTTT. Translation gives CASSPRQGREKGDTQYF.

The J gene is TRBJ1-5, the V gene TRBV7-3; 8 bases fit TRBD1. Germline CDR1 SGHTA, CDR2 FQGTGA. This CDR3 comprises 14 residues. Trimming removed 8 bases from V and 6 bases from J; junction bases left unmatched: 9. The CDR3 nucleotides read TGTGCCAGCGGAAGAGGACAGGGAGGTCAGCCCCAGCATTTT. Amino acid sequence: CASGRGQGGQPQHF.

The J gene is TRBJ1-5, the V gene TRBV2; the D is unclear. The CDR3 has 15 amino acids. Trimming pared 4 bases from V and 1 base from J, leaving 11 bases between. From germline, CDR1 is SNHLY and CDR2 FYNNEI. CDR3 sequence: CASSADSRSNQPQHF. CDR3 coding DNA: TGTGCCAGCAGTGCTGATTCGCGGAGCAATCAGCCCCAGCATTTT.

This chain links TRBV27 with TRBJ1-1, with TRBD1 as a possible D gene (5 bases). Trimming cost V 6 bases and J 1 base, with 9 bases left between them. This CDR3 contains 13 residues. Germline CDR1 reads MNHEY; CDR2 reads SMNVEV (reference sequence). The CDR3: CASRAGQNTEAFF. The CDR3 nucleotides read TGTGCCAGCAGGGCGGGGCAGAACACTGAAGCTTTCTTT.

V is TRBV2 and J is TRBJ2-7; TRBD2 is a possible D gene (6 bases). CDR1 and CDR2 (germline): SNHLY, FYNNEI. Trimming removed 8 bases at V and 4 bases at J, with 18 bases between. This CDR3 has 14 amino acids. Written as DNA, the CDR3 is TGTGCCAGCCGGGACTCCGGTTTAATATACGAGCAGTACTTC. Protein: CASRDSGLIYEQYF.

The J gene is TRBJ1-1, the V gene TRBV18, with unresolved D. Germline V lookup: CDR1 KGHSH, CDR2 LQKENI. This CDR3 has 11 amino acids. Trimming cost V 6 bases and J 5 bases, with 7 bases left between them. CDR3 protein: CASSRETEAFF. The CDR3 DNA follows: TGTGCCAGCTCGCGAGAGACTGAAGCTTTCTTT. Filled out from reference TRBV18 and TRBJ1-1, the complete variable domain reads NAGVMQNPRHLVRRRGQEARLRCSPMKGHSHVYWYRQLPEEGLKFMVYLQKENIIDESGMPKERFSAEFPKEGPSILRIQQVVRGDSAAYFCASSRETEAFFGQGTRLTVV.

This clone showed up just a few times. The V gene is TRBV19, the J gene TRBJ1-6; TRBD1 agrees at 7 bases. Germline V gene data show CDR1 as LNHDA and CDR2 as SQIVND (reference sequence). V trimming: 5 bases; J trimming: 10 bases; junction bases outside the gene matches: 11. The CDR3 extends over 15 amino acids. The chain's CDR3 is CASSPPQGGESPLHF. Here the CDR3 DNA reads TGTGCCAGTAGTCCCCCCCAAGGGGGCGAGTCACCCCTCCACTTT.

The chain joins TRBV6-2 or TRBV6-3 to TRBJ2-7, with 8 bases lining up with TRBD2. This CDR3 has 15 residues. Trimming at V came to 5 bases and at J to 2 bases, leaving 8 bases not matched to a gene. Germline values: CDR1 MNHEY, CDR2 SVGEGT. The DNA of the CDR3 is TGTGCCAGCAGTCAACTAGCGGCGGCTACCTACGAGCAGTACTTC. Its protein is CASSQLAAATYEQYF.

The chain has TRBV11-2 and TRBJ1-1, with D maybe TRBD1 (6 bases). Looked up from germline, CDR1 is SGHAT and CDR2 is FQNNGV. V was pared by 0 bases and J by 7 bases, with 9 bases between. CDR3 length: 13 residues. The CDR3 reads CASSLEGRGEAFF. The CDR3 region has the DNA TGTGCCAGCAGCTTAGAAGGCAGGGGTGAAGCTTTCTTT.

The gene calls are TRBV6-5 and TRBJ1-5; D is uncertain. The V gene's germline CDR1 is MNHEY and CDR2 SVGAGI. The CDR3 spans 15 residues. Trimming took off 5 bases at V and 1 base at J, with 12 bases between the two ends. CDR3 bases: TGTGCCAGCAGTCCCGGTCTGAGGAGCAATCAGCCCCAGCATTTT. The encoded protein is CASSPGLRSNQPQHF.

V and J are TRBV12-3 or TRBV12-4 and TRBJ1-2, with a weak D call TRBD1 (6 bases). This CDR3 has 13 amino acids. Trimming took 6 bases from V and 6 from J, leaving 14 bases between them. This CDR3 reads CASSQQGIDGYTF. Written as DNA, the CDR3 is TGTGCCAGCAGCCAACAGGGTATCGATGGCTACACCTTC.

The chain joins TRBV11-3 to TRBJ2-7; D is perhaps TRBD2 (5 bases). The CDR3 contains 16 residues. Trimming took 3 bases from V and 6 from J, leaving 21 bases between them. Germline-derived CDR1 and CDR2 are SGHNT and YENEEA. In DNA form, the CDR3 reads TGTGCCAGCAGCTTCATGGGGAACCGCGGGCATGGCGAGCAGTACTTC. Residues: CASSFMGNRGHGEQYF.

There are a few counts of this clone. The CDR3 loop reads CASTEGYSGNTIYF. CDR3 coding DNA: TGCGCCAGCACCGAGGGTTACTCTGGAAACACCATATATTTT. V gene TRBV10-2 combines with J gene TRBJ1-3, with D uncertain. Germline loops: CDR1 WSHSY, CDR2 SAAADI. The CDR3 is 14 amino acids. Trimming took 7 bases from V and 0 from J, leaving 10 bases between them.

This clone was seen a few times. As DNA, the CDR3 is TGTGCCAGCAGCCCACAGACAGGACCCTATTACGAGCAGTACTTC. The encoded protein is CASSPQTGPYYEQYF. This chain joins TRBV7-2 and TRBJ2-7, with D possibly TRBD1 on 6 matching bases. Germline V gene lookup returns CDR1 SGHTA and CDR2 FQGNSA. Trimming removed 5 bases from V and 4 bases from J, with 18 bases in between. The CDR3 consists of 15 residues.

This clone was counted only a few times. This chain uses TRBV6-5 with TRBJ1-1; tentative D call: TRBD1 (6 bases). The CDR3 runs 14 residues. V was trimmed by 6 bases and J by 2 bases, leaving 13 bases between them. The V gene's germline CDR1 is MNHEY and CDR2 SVGAGI. As DNA, the CDR3 is TGTGCCAGCAGGCCCGACAGGAGCAACACTGAAGCTTTCTTT. Amino acids: CASRPDRSNTEAFF.

The CDR3 DNA reads as TGTGCCAGCAGCCGGGGGGGGATCTCCTACAATGAGCAGTTCTTC. This codes for CASSRGGISYNEQFF. The chain links TRBV7-9 to TRBJ2-1; TRBD2 aligns across 8 bases. Germline CDR1 SEHNR, CDR2 FQNEAQ (reference sequence). This CDR3 region has 15 residues. The V and J ends lost 5 bases and 0 bases, in that order; junction bases with no gene match: 3. Combining the CDR3 with reference TRBV7-9 and TRBJ2-1 gives the whole variable domain DTGVSQNPRHKITKRGQNVTFRCDPISEHNRLYWYRQTLGQGPEFLTYFQNEAQLEKSRLLSDRFSAERPKGSFSTLEIQRTEQGDSAMYLCASSRGGISYNEQFFGPGTRLTVL.

This chain uses TRBV14 with TRBJ2-7; D may be TRBD2 (5 bases). In germline, CDR1 is SGHDN, CDR2 FVKESK. Trimming stripped 0 bases from V and 0 bases from J, with 12 bases between. The CDR3 loop spans 16 amino acids. The CDR3 spells CASSQERAGYSYEQYF. The CDR3 nucleotides read TGTGCCAGCAGCCAAGAGAGGGCAGGTTACTCCTACGAGCAGTACTTC.

This clone was observed a single time. The chain carries TRBV5-1 and TRBJ2-5, with TRBD2 matching over 9 bases. Germline V gives CDR1 SGHRS, CDR2 YFSETQ. V shed 3 bases and J 5 bases; nucleotides not matched to a gene: 5. The CDR3 is made up of 14 amino acids. CDR3 region: CASSSGTSRETQYF. The CDR3 DNA reads as TGCGCCAGCAGCTCGGGGACTAGCAGGGAGACCCAGTACTTC.

This chain uses TRBV15 with TRBJ2-2; TRBD1 agrees at 7 bases. Germline CDR1 and CDR2: LNHNV and YYDKDF (reference sequence). CDR3 length equals 15 residues. V was pared by 0 bases and J by 6 bases, with 4 bases of the junction left unmatched. CDR3 protein: CATSRDSTGSGELFF. The CDR3 DNA follows: TGTGCCACCAGCAGAGACTCGACAGGGTCCGGGGAGCTGTTTTTT.

The CDR3 region has the DNA TGTGCCAGCAGCTCAGGGACAGGGAGGAGTGAAGCTTTCTTT. Translating it yields CASSSGTGRSEAFF. The V call is TRBV9, the J call TRBJ1-1; TRBD1 matches at 9 bases. J lost 7 bases, V lost 4 bases, and 8 bases had no gene match. The V gene's germline CDR1 is SGDLS and CDR2 YYNGEE. The CDR3 is 14 residues long. The full variable domain, rest sourced from reference TRBV9 and TRBJ1-1, is DSGVTQTPKHLITATGQRVTLRCSPRSGDLSVYWYQQSLDQGLQFLIQYYNGEERAKGNILERFSAQQFPDLHSELNLSSLELGDSALYFCASSSGTGRSEAFFGQGTRLTVV.

V and J are TRBV6-5 and TRBJ2-7; D gene unclear. Per the germline V gene, CDR1 is MNHEY and CDR2 is SVGAGI. The CDR3 runs to 12 residues. Trimming took 11 bases from V and 1 from J, leaving 12 bases between them. The CDR3 sequence: CAATGLSYEQYF. CDR3 sequence (DNA): TGTGCCGCCACCGGTCTATCCTACGAGCAGTACTTC.

This chain links TRBV6-5 with TRBJ2-2; 13 positions agree with TRBD2. CDR1 is MNHEY and CDR2 is SVGAGI in the germline V gene. The CDR3 contains 14 residues. Trimming removed 5 bases from V and 6 bases from J; junction bases left unmatched: 0. The CDR3 DNA reads TGTGCCAGCAGTACTAGCGGGGGGGCCGGGGAGCTGTTTTTT. This sequence encodes CASSTSGGAGELFF.